The 29 T cell receptor beta chains presented below share a single source sample, sequenced in a study of cytomegalovirus exposure and HLA in healthy donors. Vbeta (60) and Jbeta (13) primers were used in the PCR. Sequencing used immunoSEQ multiplex PCR; TCRdb keeps in-frame clones, though not all of them. The table shows under 200,000 clones, with approximately 71% occurring only once. The sample was PBMCs. The source of these receptors is a girl under 18 in good health and CMV-seronegative.

This chain joins TRBV5-1 and TRBJ2-3, with no clear D. Trimming stripped 0 bases from V and 5 bases from J, with 10 bases between. In germline, CDR1 is SGHRS, CDR2 YFSETQ. The CDR3 covers 14 residues. In DNA form, the CDR3 reads TGCGCCAGCAGCTTGGCCAAAAGCGTAGATACGCAGTATTTT. This gives the protein CASSLAKSVDTQYF. Looking up the rest from reference TRBV5-1 and TRBJ2-3 gives the full variable domain: KAGVTQTPRYLIKTRGQQVTLSCSPISGHRSVSWYQQTPGQGLQFLFEYFSETQRNKGNFPGRFSGRQFSNSRSEMNVSTLELGDSALYLCASSLAKSVDTQYFGPGTRLTVL.

The chain carries TRBV6-1 and TRBJ2-7; 7 bases fit TRBD1. Trimming removed 7 bases from V and 2 bases from J; junction bases left unmatched: 5. The CDR3 is made up of 13 amino acids. The germline CDR1 and CDR2 sequences are MNHNS and SASEGT. The CDR3 DNA reads TGTGCCAGCACCCCGACAGGGACCTACGAGCAGTACTTC. Protein: CASTPTGTYEQYF.

The chain is built from TRBV19 and TRBJ1-1; weak D call: TRBD1 (5 bases). CDR1 is LNHDA, CDR2 SQIVND, per germline (reference sequence). CDR3 length: 15 residues. Trimming stripped 1 base from V and 0 bases from J, with 9 bases between. The CDR3 DNA follows: TGTGCCAGTAGTATAGTTCAAGGGGTGAACACTGAAGCTTTCTTT. Its protein product is CASSIVQGVNTEAFF.

The rearrangement uses TRBV4-1 and TRBJ2-7; TRBD1 aligns across 8 bases. Germline V gene data show CDR1 as MGHRA and CDR2 as YSYEKL. V lost 0 bases and J lost 9; bases outside the gene matches: 10. This CDR3 region has 15 residues. CDR3 loop: CASSQDPGQGNWQYF. In DNA form, the CDR3 reads TGCGCCAGCAGCCAAGATCCAGGACAGGGAAATTGGCAGTACTTC.

The chain links TRBV7-9 to TRBJ2-5, with D perhaps matching TRBD1 (6 bases). In germline, CDR1 is SEHNR, CDR2 FQNEAQ (reference sequence). The length of the CDR3 is 14 residues. V was clipped by 5 bases and J by 3 bases, with 13 bases between them. Here the CDR3 reads CASSAYRDEETQYF. CDR3 DNA sequence: TGTGCCAGCAGCGCTTACAGGGACGAAGAGACCCAGTACTTC.

This clone came up a few times. The chain links TRBV28 to TRBJ1-2; 7 nucleotides agree with TRBD1. V gave up 7 bases and J gave up 6 bases; unmatched junction bases: 11. The germline gives CDR1 MDHEN, CDR2 SYDVKM. The CDR3 runs to 14 residues. The CDR3 spells CASILTGTVNGYTF. The CDR3 DNA reads as TGTGCCAGCATCTTGACCGGGACAGTTAATGGCTACACCTTC.

The chain combines TRBV9 with TRBJ2-1, with D possibly TRBD2 on 5 matching bases. The CDR3 extends over 14 amino acids. Trimming took off 0 bases at V and 5 bases at J, with 9 bases between the two ends. Germline CDR1 and CDR2: SGDLS and YYNGEE. For the CDR3, the DNA is TGTGCCAGCAGCGTAGGCGGGCCCAACAATGAGCAGTTCTTC. Its protein is CASSVGGPNNEQFF.

This chain connects TRBV2 to TRBJ1-1; D not resolved. The CDR3 has 15 residues. Trimming took off 6 bases at V and 0 bases at J, with 14 bases between the two ends. The germline V gene encodes CDR1 SNHLY and CDR2 FYNNEI. The CDR3: CASRARTSMNTEAFF. The CDR3 DNA follows: TGTGCCAGCAGAGCGAGGACTTCTATGAACACTGAAGCTTTCTTT.

This clone was counted a few times. The chain links TRBV4-2 to TRBJ1-4; D unresolved. V lost 1 base to trimming and J lost 8 bases, with 11 bases between them. The CDR3 extends over 14 amino acids. From germline, CDR1 is LGHNA and CDR2 YNFKEQ. The CDR3 is CASSQGEEGEKLFF. The DNA of the CDR3 is TGTGCCAGCAGCCAAGGAGAGGAAGGCGAAAAACTGTTTTTT.

The chain joins TRBV10-1 to TRBJ2-7; weak D call: TRBD2 (5 bases). This CDR3 contains 14 residues. Germline CDR1 reads WNHNN; CDR2 reads SYGVQD (reference sequence). The ends were cut back, 3 bases at V and 6 bases at J, with 15 bases in the middle. Here the CDR3 reads CASSEGRLEGEQYF. As DNA, the CDR3 is TGCGCCAGCAGTGAAGGCAGGCTTGAGGGCGAGCAGTACTTC.

This rearrangement joins TRBV5-1 to TRBJ1-1; TRBD1 aligns across 9 bases. Trimming cost V 0 bases and J 4 bases; bases outside gene matches: 7. The germline gives CDR1 SGHRS, CDR2 YFSETQ. The CDR3 spans 16 residues. The CDR3 spells CASSLARDREGTEAFF. The CDR3 bases are TGCGCCAGCAGCTTGGCCCGGGACAGGGAAGGCACTGAAGCTTTCTTT.

This chain uses TRBV5-4 with TRBJ2-7, with 11 bases fitting TRBD2. CDR3 size: 15 residues. Germline values: CDR1 SGHNT, CDR2 YYREEE (reference sequence). With V trimmed by 4 bases and J by 7 bases, 10 bases remained unmatched. CDR3 in amino acids: CASSPPTSGVGEQYF. The CDR3 coding sequence is TGTGCCAGCAGCCCTCCGACTAGCGGGGTTGGGGAGCAGTACTTC.

The chain recombines TRBV7-6 with TRBJ1-1; 7 bases are a match to TRBD1. Losses at the gene ends were 6 bases for V and 1 base for J; bases not matched to a gene: 14. From germline, CDR1 is SGHVS and CDR2 FNYEAQ. The CDR3 extends over 17 amino acids. The CDR3 DNA sequence: TGTGCCAGCAGATTGTTGCCAGGGGGATACAAGAACACTGAAGCTTTCTTT. This codes for CASRLLPGGYKNTEAFF.

The J gene is TRBJ2-3, the V gene TRBV7-3; a possible D gene is TRBD2 (6 bases). Germline V gene data show CDR1 as SGHTA and CDR2 as FQGTGA. V was cut by 2 bases and J by 2 bases, with 14 bases left in between. CDR3 length equals 16 residues. The CDR3 sequence: CASSLPAGHPTDTQYF. DNA for the CDR3: TGTGCCAGCAGCTTACCCGCGGGGCACCCCACAGATACGCAGTATTTT.

The chain employs TRBV13 and TRBJ1-1; weak D call: TRBD1 (5 bases). Germline CDR1 PRHDT, CDR2 FYEKMQ (reference sequence). The CDR3 runs 14 residues. V lost 1 base to trimming and J lost 4 bases, with 10 bases between them. The CDR3 loop reads CASSLDGGTTEAFF. The CDR3 region has the DNA TGTGCCAGCAGCTTAGATGGGGGGACCACTGAAGCTTTCTTT. Supplemented by reference TRBV13 and TRBJ1-1, the full variable domain reads AAGVIQSPRHLIKEKRETATLKCYPIPRHDTVYWYQQGPGQDPQFLISFYEKMQSDKGSIPDRFSAQQFSDYHSELNMSSLELGDSALYFCASSLDGGTTEAFFGQGTRLTVV.

The chain carries TRBV1 and TRBJ1-5; whether TRBD1, the table's D call, matches the DNA was not checked. TRBV1 is described as a pseudogene. This CDR3 is 16 amino acids long. Written as DNA, the CDR3 is TGCACCAGCAGCCAACAGGGATTAGTTAGCAATCAGCCCCAGCATTTT. Translated, it gives CTSSQQGLVSNQPQHF.

V gene TRBV5-4 combines with J gene TRBJ2-7; D is perhaps TRBD1 (6 bases). The germline CDR1 and CDR2 sequences are SGHNT and YYREEE (reference sequence). V gave up 2 bases and J gave up 0 bases, with 12 bases separating them. The CDR3 is 15 residues long. CDR3 sequence reads: CASSFGQGSSYEQYF. In DNA, the CDR3 is TGTGCCAGCAGCTTTGGGCAGGGGAGCTCCTACGAGCAGTACTTC.

The rearrangement joins TRBV5-1 to TRBJ1-3; D uncertain. The CDR3 loop spans 15 amino acids. Germline V gene lookup returns CDR1 SGHRS and CDR2 YFSETQ. V was trimmed by 3 bases and J by 1 base, leaving 11 bases between them. The DNA of the CDR3 is TGCGCCAGCAGCTCCCACCCGGGTTCTGGAAACACCATATATTTT. This gives the protein CASSSHPGSGNTIYF. The variable domain in full, completed from reference TRBV5-1 and TRBJ1-3, reads KAGVTQTPRYLIKTRGQQVTLSCSPISGHRSVSWYQQTPGQGLQFLFEYFSETQRNKGNFPGRFSGRQFSNSRSEMNVSTLELGDSALYLCASSSHPGSGNTIYFGEGSWLTVV.

The V call is TRBV5-1, the J call TRBJ1-1; a weak D match, TRBD1 (6 bases). Germline CDR1 reads SGHRS; CDR2 reads YFSETQ. The CDR3 contains 15 residues. Trimming removed 0 bases from V and 1 base from J, with 10 bases in between. CDR3 loop: CASSLAPGQNTEAFF. The CDR3 nucleotides are TGCGCCAGCAGCTTGGCCCCGGGACAGAACACTGAAGCTTTCTTT.

The chain carries TRBV28 and TRBJ1-1; TRBD1 aligns across 7 bases. CDR1 and CDR2 from the germline V gene are MDHEN and SYDVKM. V trimming: 6 bases; J trimming: 3 bases; junction bases outside the gene matches: 16. The CDR3 extends over 17 amino acids. This CDR3 is CASSPQNLRDSDTEAFF. The CDR3 nucleotides read TGTGCCAGCAGCCCCCAGAATCTCCGGGACAGCGACACTGAAGCTTTCTTT. Complete variable domain (other parts from reference TRBV28 and TRBJ1-1): DVKVTQSSRYLVKRTGEKVFLECVQDMDHENMFWYRQDPGLGLRLIYFSYDVKMKEKGDIPEGYSVSREKKERFSLILESASTNQTSMYLCASSPQNLRDSDTEAFFGQGTRLTVV.

V usage is TRBV5-6 and J usage is TRBJ1-5; 8 bases agree with TRBD1. There are 16 residues in the CDR3. V shed 4 bases and J 2 bases; nucleotides not matched to a gene: 8. CDR1 is SGHDT, CDR2 YYEEEE, per germline. In DNA, the CDR3 is TGTGCCAGCAGCGAAGGTCCAGGGGGCGGCAATCAGCCCCAGCATTTT. Its translation is CASSEGPGGGNQPQHF. Full variable domain (remainder filled in from reference TRBV5-6 and TRBJ1-5): DAGVTQSPTHLIKTRGQQVTLRCSPKSGHDTVSWYQQALGQGPQFIFQYYEEEERQRGNFPDRFSGHQFPNYSSELNVNALLLGDSALYLCASSEGPGGGNQPQHFGDGTRLSIL.

This clone was seen more than once but under ten times. This sequence joins TRBV7-9 and TRBJ2-5, with D unresolved. This CDR3 comprises 14 residues. The germline V and J ends were trimmed by 5 bases and 3 bases, with 13 bases remaining between them. The germline V gene has CDR1 SEHNR and CDR2 FQNEAQ (reference sequence). The CDR3 is CASSPSMGEETQYF. The CDR3 DNA reads as TGTGCCAGCAGCCCCTCTATGGGCGAAGAGACCCAGTACTTC.

This sequence joins TRBV4-2 and TRBJ2-5; 10 bases line up with TRBD2. The J segment lost 4 bases and the V segment lost 0 bases, leaving 5 bases of the junction unmatched. Germline V gene lookup returns CDR1 LGHNA and CDR2 YNFKEQ. CDR3 length: 16 residues. The CDR3 coding sequence is TGTGCCAGCAGCCAAGATGGAGCGGGGGGGTCAGAGACCCAGTACTTC. The encoded protein is CASSQDGAGGSETQYF.

The CDR3 protein is CASSGMGQGPTNSGNTIYF. The CDR3 nucleotides read TGTGCCAGCAGCGGAATGGGACAGGGGCCAACAAACTCTGGAAACACCATATATTTT. V and J are TRBV9 and TRBJ1-3; TRBD1 matches at 10 bases. This CDR3 region has 19 residues. Per germline, CDR1 SGDLS and CDR2 YYNGEE. V trimming: 3 bases; J trimming: 0 bases; junction bases outside the gene matches: 12. The complete variable domain, with remaining parts taken from reference TRBV9 and TRBJ1-3, reads DSGVTQTPKHLITATGQRVTLRCSPRSGDLSVYWYQQSLDQGLQFLIQYYNGEERAKGNILERFSAQQFPDLHSELNLSSLELGDSALYFCASSGMGQGPTNSGNTIYFGEGSWLTVV.

The DNA for the CDR3 is TGCGCCAGCAGCTGGACTAGCGGGGGTATAACCGGGGAGCTGTTTTTT. It translates to CASSWTSGGITGELFF. The V and J genes are TRBV5-1 and TRBJ2-2; 13 nucleotides align to TRBD2. V shed 3 bases and J 5 bases; nucleotides not matched to a gene: 4. In germline, CDR1 is SGHRS, CDR2 YFSETQ. The CDR3 totals 16 residues.

The V gene is TRBV6-5, the J gene TRBJ1-3; perhaps TRBD1 as D (6 bases). V was cut by 5 bases and J by 2 bases, with 13 bases left in between. In germline, CDR1 is MNHEY, CDR2 SVGAGI. The length of the CDR3 is 15 residues. CDR3 sequence: CASSKGQITGNTIYF. The CDR3 DNA is TGTGCCAGCAGTAAGGGACAAATAACTGGAAACACCATATATTTT.

V and J are TRBV7-6 and TRBJ2-2, with 11 bases lining up with TRBD2. The germline V gene has CDR1 SGHVS and CDR2 FNYEAQ. The trim removed 5 bases at V and 4 bases at J, leaving 3 bases unmatched. This CDR3 has 15 amino acids. The CDR3 loop is CASSSGTSGTGELFF. The CDR3 nucleotides are TGTGCCAGCAGCAGCGGGACTAGCGGCACCGGGGAGCTGTTTTTT.

This clone turned up a few times. This chain links TRBV7-3 with TRBJ2-3; 11 bases are shared with TRBD2. The germline V gene has CDR1 SGHTA and CDR2 FQGTGA. V shed 3 bases and J 3 bases; nucleotides not matched to a gene: 5. CDR3 length: 16 amino acids. The CDR3 DNA reads as TGTGCCAGCAGCTTCAGTAGCGGGGGGGCTACAGATACGCAGTATTTT. Residues: CASSFSSGGATDTQYF.

The table lists this clone with a few counts. The CDR3 sequence: CASSLAVQGGYTF. CDR3 nucleotide sequence: TGTGCCAGCAGCTTGGCCGTCCAGGGAGGCTACACCTTC. The V and J genes are TRBV5-7 and TRBJ1-2; D might be TRBD1 (5 bases). TRBV5-7 is an open reading frame whose function is uncertain. The ends were cut back, 0 bases at V and 8 bases at J, with 11 bases in the middle. This CDR3 region has 13 residues.